This T cell receptor (beta chain) was sequenced during a study of molecular identifiers for immune sequencing clone quantification. CDR1 MGHRA and CDR2 YSYEKL come from the germline V gene. Germline trimming cut 4 bases from V and 3 bases from J; bases unmatched to any gene: 7. This CDR3 has 15 residues. TCRdb ran MiXCR on the PCR reads and lists one entry per CDR3 protein. The sample lists about 640,000 distinct CDR3 sequences, around 20% occurring once. This clonotype was detected only a few times. This clonotype was sampled from a human donor in good health. Some libraries in this study had Jurkat cell RNA spiked in. This chain links TRBV4-1 with TRBJ2-7; TRBD1 agrees at 9 bases. The specimen was naive CD8+ T cells from blood, with Jurkat cell RNA spiked in. Subset described: FACS-sorted CD8+CD4-CCR7+CD45RA+ naive T cells. The CDR3 sequence is CASSPKLTGGYEQYF. As DNA, the CDR3 is TGCGCCAGCAGCCCAAAATTGACAGGGGGCTACGAGCAGTACTTC.